This T cell receptor beta chain came from a study of tumor-infiltrating lymphocytes in primary liver carcinoma. Study findings and constraints: Overlap in tumor-adjacent and tumor-blood pairs fell below that of tumor region pairs. A significantly higher top-250-clone fraction was found in tumors than in blood (p = 0.039).

After removal of 4 bases from V and 7 bases from J, the junction contained 8 bases not matched to a gene. The CDR3 spans 15 residues. CDR1 SGHAT and CDR2 FQNNGV come from the germline V gene. Reverse transcription of roughly 0.45 ug total RNA with a constant-region primer produced TCR beta cDNA. Three nested multiplex PCR rounds, a slightly modified ARM-PCR, produced the libraries for TCR beta. Running roughly 10 cycles apiece, the first two PCR rounds relied on TRBV1-TRBV30 forward primers together with a C-beta reverse primer. TCRdb recomputed calls from the multiplex PCR reads with MiXCR, one row per CDR3 protein. There are roughly 70,000 distinct CDR3 sequences in the sample; roughly 70% occur only once, and around two fifths lies in the top ten. This clonotype was observed many times. What it recognizes is unknown. It was from around 18-30 mg of unsorted bulk tissue that RNA and DNA were co-extracted. Donors were untreated and chronically infected with HBV.

Sequencing used liver tumor tissue from sampling region 4. Subset described: tumor region T4, right-lateral pole. The receptor's source is a man aged 40-55 years with primary liver carcinoma and hepatitis B virus infection. V and J are TRBV11-2 and TRBJ2-2, with TRBD2 matching over 8 bases. The CDR3 reads CASSYGGGNVGELFF. For the CDR3, the DNA is TGTGCCAGCAGCTACGGGGGGGGGAATGTCGGGGAGCTGTTTTTT.